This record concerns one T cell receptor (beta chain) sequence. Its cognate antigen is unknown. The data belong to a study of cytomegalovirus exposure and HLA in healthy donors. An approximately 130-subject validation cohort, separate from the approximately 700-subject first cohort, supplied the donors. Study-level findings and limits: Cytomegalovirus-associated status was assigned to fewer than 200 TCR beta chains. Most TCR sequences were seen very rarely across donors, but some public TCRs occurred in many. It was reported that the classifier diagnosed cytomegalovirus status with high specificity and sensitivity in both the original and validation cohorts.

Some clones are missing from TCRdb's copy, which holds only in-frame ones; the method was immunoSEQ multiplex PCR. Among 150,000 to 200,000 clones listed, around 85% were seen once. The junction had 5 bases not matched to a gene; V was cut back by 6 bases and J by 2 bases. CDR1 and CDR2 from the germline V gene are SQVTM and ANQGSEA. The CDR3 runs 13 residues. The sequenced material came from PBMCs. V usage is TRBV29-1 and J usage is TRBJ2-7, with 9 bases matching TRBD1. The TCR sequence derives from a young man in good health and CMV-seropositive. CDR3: CSVHGQGTYEQYF. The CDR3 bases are TGCAGCGTCCATGGACAGGGGACCTACGAGCAGTACTTC.